These 11 T cell receptor beta chains originate from one sample sequenced in a study of blood T cell repertoires in COVID-19. Method: immunoSEQ multiplex PCR; TCRdb's copy keeps in-frame clones and lacks some. Of 230,000 or so clones detected, roughly four fifths appear once; the ten largest clones hold 7.5%. Source material: peripheral blood. All receptors derive from an elderly woman with COVID-19, enrolled during active disease.

The chain has TRBV5-8 and TRBJ2-7, with 8 bases aligning to TRBD2. Trimming removed 4 bases from V and 6 bases from J; junction bases left unmatched: 21. The CDR3 spans 18 residues. CDR1 SGHTS and CDR2 YDEGEE come from the germline V gene. The CDR3 DNA reads TGTGCCAGCAGCCCGGCCCGGGGTAGCGGGGCATTCGGGGGCGAGCAGTACTTC. Amino acids: CASSPARGSGAFGGEQYF.

V usage is TRBV27 and J usage is TRBJ1-2; D is perhaps TRBD1 (6 bases). The CDR3 consists of 17 residues. V lost 4 bases and J 2 bases, leaving 20 bases between the germline ends. Germline V CDR1 and CDR2: MNHEY, SMNVEV (reference sequence). CDR3 in amino acids: CASSSSNTGNLNYGYTF. CDR3 sequence (DNA): TGTGCCAGCAGTTCTTCAAATACAGGGAATTTAAACTATGGCTACACCTTC.

V and J are TRBV9 and TRBJ2-1; D is possibly TRBD1 (6 bases). Germline CDR1 is SGDLS and CDR2 is YYNGEE. Between the trimmed V and J ends, which lost 0 bases and 2 bases, there was a span of 9 bases. The CDR3 consists of 15 residues. DNA of the CDR3: TGTGCCAGCAGCGTAGACGCAGGGGCCTACAATGAGCAGTTCTTC. Translation gives CASSVDAGAYNEQFF.

This clone was detected once. The chain carries TRBV30 and TRBJ2-3, with 11 positions matching TRBD2. J gave up 5 bases and V 8 bases, and 18 bases lay outside the gene matches. The germline V gene has CDR1 GTSNPN and CDR2 SVGIG (reference sequence). The CDR3 is made up of 17 amino acids. CDR3 DNA: TGTGCCCCCCGACGCCATATACTAGCGGGGGACATAGATACGCAGTATTTT. Its protein is CAPRRHILAGDIDTQYF.

This sequence joins TRBV28 and TRBJ1-1, with TRBD1 identical over 9 bases. This CDR3 spans 11 amino acids. J was trimmed by 11 bases and V by 5 bases; bases with no gene match: 3. Germline lookup yields CDR1 MDHEN and CDR2 SYDVKM. In nucleotides, the CDR3 is TGTGCCAGCAGTAGACAGGGGGGCGCTTTCTTT. Protein: CASSRQGGAFF.

J is TRBJ1-1 and V is TRBV29-1; D gene ambiguous. There are 14 residues in the CDR3. Germline V lookup: CDR1 SQVTM, CDR2 ANQGSEA. The ends were cut back, 5 bases at V and 4 bases at J, with 17 bases in the middle. CDR3 bases: TGCAGCGTTATCCGGATTGGGCTTGGCACTGAAGCTTTCTTT. As protein: CSVIRIGLGTEAFF.

This clone appeared a few times. This sequence joins TRBV28 and TRBJ2-5; the match to TRBD1 covers 11 bases. CDR1 is MDHEN, CDR2 SYDVKM, per germline. This CDR3 comprises 15 residues. V lost 10 bases to trimming and J lost 4 bases; unmatched junction nucleotides: 11. CDR3 sequence reads: CATLHPDRGRETQYF. The CDR3 DNA reads TGTGCCACCCTCCACCCGGACAGGGGGCGAGAGACCCAGTACTTC. Drawing the rest from reference TRBV28 and TRBJ2-5, the complete variable domain is DVKVTQSSRYLVKRTGEKVFLECVQDMDHENMFWYRQDPGLGLRLIYFSYDVKMKEKGDIPEGYSVSREKKERFSLILESASTNQTSMYLCATLHPDRGRETQYFGPGTRLLVL.

The chain uses TRBV7-3 and TRBJ2-2; D is uncertain. Germline CDR1 SGHTA, CDR2 FQGTGA. The CDR3 has 12 amino acids. Trimming removed 6 bases from V and 8 bases from J, with 10 bases in between. The CDR3 DNA reads as TGTGCCAGCAGTTATATCGGGGGGGAGCTGTTTTTT. This codes for CASSYIGGELFF.

The chain recombines TRBV5-4 with TRBJ1-5; D gene unclear. This CDR3 comprises 13 residues. Germline loops: CDR1 SGHNT, CDR2 YYREEE (reference sequence). V was cut by 4 bases and J by 4 bases, with 9 bases left in between. The CDR3 protein is CASSREGNQPQHF. In DNA form, the CDR3 reads TGTGCCAGCAGCCGGGAGGGAAATCAGCCCCAGCATTTT.

The chain uses TRBV7-2 and TRBJ1-6; 7 nucleotides match TRBD1. CDR1 SGHTA and CDR2 FQGNSA come from the germline V gene. With 4 bases clipped from V and 18 bases from J, the junction kept 6 bases outside the gene matches. CDR3 length equals 11 residues. As DNA, the CDR3 is TGTGCCAGCAGCTCAGACAGGGACCACCACTTT. Its protein product is CASSSDRDHHF.

The V and J genes are TRBV28 and TRBJ2-7; 10 nucleotides line up with TRBD1. The CDR3 extends over 14 amino acids. The J segment lost 2 bases and the V segment lost 7 bases, leaving 5 bases of the junction unmatched. Per germline, CDR1 MDHEN and CDR2 SYDVKM. The CDR3 spells CASTGTGEAYEQYF. CDR3 in DNA: TGTGCCAGCACAGGGACAGGGGAGGCCTACGAGCAGTACTTC.